The 12 T cell receptor beta chains below were found in one sample sequenced in a study of beta chain bispecific antibodies for T cell cancers. TCRdb ran MiXCR on the 5' RACE reads and lists one entry per CDR3 protein. Of more than 20,000 distinct CDR3 sequences listed, 2% to 2.5% were seen once; the top ten hold more than 4.5%. No antigen has been assigned to these receptors. Study-wide results and caveats: The TRBV12-3 share of total TRBV signal fell more than 97% after anti-TRBV12 rather than anti-CD19 exposure. The leukemia cells, rather than normal T cells, gave most of the targeted TRBV signal.

Expansion lasted 2 to 3 days, with either anti-CD3 antibody OKT3 or CD3/CD28 beads. The sequencing used healthy donor T cells cultured with leukemia cells, collected from a culture containing a bispecific antibody targeting TCR Vbeta12. These receptors were obtained from a human donor in good health. Some clones in this sample may be carry-over from other donors' samples.

This clonotype was recorded many times. This chain connects TRBV5-1 to TRBJ2-7, with D perhaps TRBD1 or TRBD2 (6 bases each). Between the trimmed V and J ends, which lost 0 bases and 3 bases, there was a span of 13 bases. The CDR3 is 15 amino acids. The germline V gene encodes CDR1 SGHRS and CDR2 YFSETQ. This chain's CDR3 is CASSLDPEGGYEQYF. DNA of the CDR3: TGCGCCAGCAGCTTGGATCCAGAGGGGGGCTACGAGCAGTACTTC. Supplemented by reference TRBV5-1 and TRBJ2-7, the full variable domain reads KAGVTQTPRYLIKTRGQQVTLSCSPISGHRSVSWYQQTPGQGLQFLFEYFSETQRNKGNFPGRFSGRQFSNSRSEMNVSTLELGDSALYLCASSLDPEGGYEQYFGPGTRLTVT.

A word on this clonotype: A read error may explain this, as a much larger clone is one base away. The chain links TRBV9 to TRBJ2-2; maybe TRBD2 (6 bases). The CDR3 totals 14 residues. Germline CDR1 reads SGDLS; CDR2 reads YYNGEE. The CDR3 reads CASSETGYWEEQFF. In DNA form, the CDR3 reads TGTGCCAGCAGCGAGACTGGGTACTGGGAGGAGCAGTTTTTT.

At least ten counts were recorded for this clonotype. V usage is TRBV20-1 and J usage is TRBJ2-3; 7 bases are a match to TRBD2. This CDR3 comprises 13 residues. Germline V gene data show CDR1 as DFQATT and CDR2 as SNEGSKA (reference sequence). Trimming took 1 base from V and 3 from J; bases not matched to a gene: 1. DNA for the CDR3: TGCAGTGCTAGAGGACTAGCAACAGATACGCAGTATTTT. Its protein is CSARGLATDTQYF.

This clonotype was detected ten times or more. This chain links TRBV2 with TRBJ2-7; D uncertain. Between the trimmed V and J ends, which lost 0 bases and 1 base, there was a span of 19 bases. The CDR3 is made up of 18 amino acids. Per the germline V gene, CDR1 is SNHLY and CDR2 is FYNNEI. The CDR3, as DNA: TGTGCCAGCAGTGAAGCCTTCCCCACCCCCGGAGTTTCCTACGAGCAGTACTTC. Protein: CASSEAFPTPGVSYEQYF.

This clonotype was recorded many times. V gene TRBV10-2 combines with J gene TRBJ2-1; no clear D gene. Germline CDR1 WSHSY, CDR2 SAAADI. The CDR3 totals 16 residues. V was cut by 0 bases and J by 0 bases, with 9 bases left in between. CDR3 loop: CASSESGRSSYNEQFF. The DNA for the CDR3 is TGCGCCAGCAGTGAGTCTGGCCGGAGCTCCTACAATGAGCAGTTCTTC.

This clonotype has a count of ten or more. V usage is TRBV5-5 and J usage is TRBJ1-1, with D uncertain. With 0 bases removed from V and 0 bases from J, the gap between germline ends came to 6 bases. The CDR3 consists of 14 residues. The germline gives CDR1 SGHKS, CDR2 YYEKEE (reference sequence). DNA for the CDR3: TGTGCCAGCAGCTTGGTGGTTATGAACACTGAAGCTTTCTTT. As protein: CASSLVVMNTEAFF. Together with reference TRBV5-5 and TRBJ1-1, the CDR3 gives the full variable domain: DAGVTQSPTHLIKTRGQQVTLRCSPISGHKSVSWYQQVLGQGPQFIFQYYEKEERGRGNFPDRFSARQFPNYSSELNVNALLLGDSALYLCASSLVVMNTEAFFGQGTRLTVV.

This clonotype occurred many times. The rearrangement uses TRBV6-5 and TRBJ2-3; no definite D call. V lost 0 bases and J lost 1, with 8 bases in between. The CDR3 spans 15 residues. The germline CDR1 and CDR2 sequences are MNHEY and SVGAGI. The CDR3 nucleotides read TGTGCCAGCAGTTACTCGATTAGCCGCACAGATACGCAGTATTTT. Translated, it gives CASSYSISRTDTQYF.

This clonotype was observed at least ten times. The chain links TRBV28 to TRBJ2-3; the match to TRBD2 covers 9 bases. J was trimmed by 1 base and V by 3 bases; bases with no gene match: 8. Germline V lookup: CDR1 MDHEN, CDR2 SYDVKM. There are 17 residues in the CDR3. The CDR3 reads CASSFLTASGGTDTQYF. CDR3 nucleotide sequence: TGTGCCAGCAGTTTCCTAACGGCTAGCGGGGGCACAGATACGCAGTATTTT.

This clonotype was seen repeatedly, ten times or more. The genes are TRBV20-1 and TRBJ1-2; TRBD1 aligns across 9 bases. Germline CDR1 and CDR2: DFQATT and SNEGSKA (reference sequence). CDR3 length: 18 residues. V trimming: 4 bases; J trimming: 3 bases; junction bases outside the gene matches: 18. This CDR3 is CSATPAGRDREFDYGYTF. CDR3 bases: TGCAGTGCTACGCCGGCGGGCCGGGACAGGGAGTTTGACTATGGCTACACCTTC.

Ten or more counts support this clonotype. The chain links TRBV15 to TRBJ1-1; a weak D match, TRBD1 (6 bases). V was clipped by 4 bases and J by 1 base, with 16 bases between them. This CDR3 region has 16 residues. Per the germline V gene, CDR1 is LNHNV and CDR2 is YYDKDF (reference sequence). CDR3 nucleotide sequence: TGTGCCACCAGCACAGGCGACAGGCCCCCGAACACTGAAGCTTTCTTT. This sequence encodes CATSTGDRPPNTEAFF. Combining the CDR3 with reference TRBV15 and TRBJ1-1 gives the whole variable domain DAMVIQNPRYQVTQFGKPVTLSCSQTLNHNVMYWYQQKSSQAPKLLFHYYDKDFNNEADTPDNFQSRRPNTSFCFLDIRSPGLGDTAMYLCATSTGDRPPNTEAFFGQGTRLTVV.

This clonotype was found many times. The chain combines TRBV5-1 with TRBJ2-5, with D unclear. Germline V gene lookup returns CDR1 SGHRS and CDR2 YFSETQ. The V end lost 0 bases, the J end lost 5 bases, and 11 bases lay between the germline ends. The CDR3 loop spans 14 amino acids. The CDR3 DNA reads as TGCGCCAGCAGCTTGGAAAACTTACTGGAGACCCAGTACTTC. It yields the protein CASSLENLLETQYF.

This clonotype was observed at least ten times. V is TRBV7-8 and J is TRBJ2-3, with TRBD2 matching 10 bases. The CDR3 contains 16 residues. V lost 5 bases, J lost 2 bases, and 7 bases stayed unmatched. CDR1 is SGHVS and CDR2 is FQNEAQ in the germline V gene. CDR3 in amino acids: CASSRALAGITDTQYF. The DNA for the CDR3 is TGTGCCAGCAGCCGCGCACTAGCGGGGATCACAGATACGCAGTATTTT.